This T cell receptor beta chain was recovered during a study of T cell responses to AZD1222 COVID-19 vaccine. Here immunoSEQ multiplex PCR was the method, and the copy in TCRdb shows in-frame clones only, minus some. The table has some 130,000 clones, roughly 88% seen once. Trimming stripped 2 bases from V and 5 bases from J, with 10 bases between. This CDR3 has 13 amino acids. Germline V CDR1 and CDR2: MNHNY, SVGAGI (reference sequence). The chain combines TRBV6-6 with TRBJ2-7; D is uncertain. Material: peripheral blood, obtained on day 0 of AZD1222 vaccination. This receptor was obtained from an adult in good health. CDR3: CASSYARSNEQYF. CDR3 sequence (DNA): TGTGCCAGCAGTTACGCCCGATCCAACGAGCAGTACTTC.